This TCR beta chain came from a study of Ad26.COV2.S vaccination and SARS-CoV-2 variants. Assay: immunoSEQ multiplex PCR; the TCRdb copy retains only in-frame clones and omits some. The sample lists fewer than 800,000 clones, 70% to 90% occurring once. Sample treatment: 19 received Ad26.COV2.S at low or high dose, single or two shots; about 5 received placebo; per-sample allocation not given. The samples were gathered on day 63 after the first injection of vaccine or placebo. The CDR3 length is 16 residues. Trimming at V came to 4 bases and at J to 1 base, leaving 7 bases not matched to a gene. Germline lookup yields CDR1 SEHNR and CDR2 FQNEAQ (reference sequence).

V is TRBV7-9 and J is TRBJ2-1; 7 bases map to TRBD2. This receptor was obtained from a person between 18 and 59 years old who received the Ad26.COV2.S COVID-19 vaccine or a placebo. Sequenced material: peripheral blood, taken in a trial of Ad26.COV2.S vaccine versus placebo. CDR3 protein: CASSSQLAKSYNEQFF. CDR3 DNA sequence: TGTGCCAGCAGCTCCCAACTAGCGAAATCCTACAATGAGCAGTTCTTC.